This TCR beta chain is from a study of blood T cells in healthy people across ages. Overall study context: Per two T cells, template switching captured roughly one barcoded beta molecule. Overall study results and limits: Relative to aged donors, long-lived donors carried more naive CD4+ cells and displayed higher diversity.

Each sample gave at least 6.5 million isolated PBMCs. The authors ran a second PCR of about 7 to 11 cycles using a sample-barcoded 5' primer and a J-beta primer mix. Each cDNA molecule carried a tag from a template-switch adaptor that contained 12 random nucleotides. A single record per CDR3 protein comes from TCRdb applying MiXCR to the 5' RACE reads. The sample lists around 1,700,000 distinct CDR3 sequences; approximately 28% were seen once. Remarks on this clonotype: The antigen is unknown.

V dropped 5 bases and J dropped 6; count of bases not matched to a gene: 7. The CDR3 has 13 amino acids. The germline gives CDR1 DFQATT, CDR2 SNEGSKA (reference sequence). This clonotype was sampled from a woman in her 30s in good health. Sequenced: blood. The chain recombines TRBV20-1 with TRBJ1-2; 9 bases map to TRBD1. This CDR3 reads CSAGIQGADGYTF. The CDR3 DNA reads TGCAGTGCTGGAATACAGGGGGCTGATGGCTACACCTTC.